This TCR beta chain comes out of a study of cytomegalovirus exposure and HLA in healthy donors. Note on this clone: Antigen: not known.

This CDR3 comprises 14 residues. V lost 0 bases and J 7 bases, leaving 12 bases between the germline ends. Germline-derived CDR1 and CDR2 are MGHRA and YSYEKL. The repertoire was sequenced with immunoSEQ multiplex PCR; TCRdb's copy has only in-frame clones and lacks some. In the table there are 90,000 to 130,000 clones, nearly 97% of which are singletons. The study, taken as a whole, reports: Published work reported that the classifier diagnosed cytomegalovirus status with high specificity and sensitivity.

Sequencing input: PBMCs. The receptor was isolated from a woman aged 18-30 years in good health and CMV-seronegative. The rearrangement links TRBV4-1 to TRBJ1-2; no definite D call. For the CDR3, the DNA is TGCGCCAGCAGCCAAGAGGGCCGGCGTGGTGGCTACACCTTC. As protein: CASSQEGRRGGYTF.